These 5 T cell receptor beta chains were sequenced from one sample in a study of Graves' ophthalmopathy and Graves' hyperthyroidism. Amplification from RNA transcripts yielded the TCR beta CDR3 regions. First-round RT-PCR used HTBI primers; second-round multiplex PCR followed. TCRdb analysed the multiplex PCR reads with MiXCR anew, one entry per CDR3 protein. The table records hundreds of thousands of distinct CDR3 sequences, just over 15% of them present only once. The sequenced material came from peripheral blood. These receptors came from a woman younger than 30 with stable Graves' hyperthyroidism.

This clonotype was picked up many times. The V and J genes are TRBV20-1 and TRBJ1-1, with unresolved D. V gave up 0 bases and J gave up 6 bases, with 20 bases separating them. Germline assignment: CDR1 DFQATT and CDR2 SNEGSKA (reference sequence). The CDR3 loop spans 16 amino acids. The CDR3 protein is CSARDQYISPRAEAFF. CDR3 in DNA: TGCAGTGCTAGAGATCAGTACATTTCGCCTCGCGCTGAAGCTTTCTTT.

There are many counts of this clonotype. This CDR3 reads CASRGGRGYNSPLHF. The CDR3, as DNA: TGTGCCAGTAGGGGAGGGAGAGGGTATAATTCACCCCTCCACTTT. The V call is TRBV19, the J call TRBJ1-6; D remains ambiguous. The CDR3 extends over 15 amino acids. Trimming pared 6 bases from V and 4 bases from J, leaving 13 bases between. The germline V gene encodes CDR1 LNHDA and CDR2 SQIVND (reference sequence).

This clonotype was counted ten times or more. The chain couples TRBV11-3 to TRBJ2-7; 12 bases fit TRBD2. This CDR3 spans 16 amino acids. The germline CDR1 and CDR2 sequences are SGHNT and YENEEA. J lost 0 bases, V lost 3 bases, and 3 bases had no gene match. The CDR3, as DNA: TGTGCCAGCAGCTTGACTAGCGGGGGAAACTCCTACGAGCAGTACTTC. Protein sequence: CASSLTSGGNSYEQYF.

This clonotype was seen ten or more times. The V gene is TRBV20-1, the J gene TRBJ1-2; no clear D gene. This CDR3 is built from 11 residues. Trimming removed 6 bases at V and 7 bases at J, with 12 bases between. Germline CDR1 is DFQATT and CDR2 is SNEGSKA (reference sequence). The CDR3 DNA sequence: TGCAGTGCCGAGCGTAATCGTGGCTACACCTTC. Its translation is CSAERNRGYTF.

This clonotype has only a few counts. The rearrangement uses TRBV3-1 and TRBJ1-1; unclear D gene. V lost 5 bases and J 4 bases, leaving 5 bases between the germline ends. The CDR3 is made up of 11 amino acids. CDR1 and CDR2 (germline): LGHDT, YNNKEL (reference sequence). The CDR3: CASSSFTEAFF. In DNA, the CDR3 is TGTGCCAGCAGCTCTTTCACTGAAGCTTTCTTT.